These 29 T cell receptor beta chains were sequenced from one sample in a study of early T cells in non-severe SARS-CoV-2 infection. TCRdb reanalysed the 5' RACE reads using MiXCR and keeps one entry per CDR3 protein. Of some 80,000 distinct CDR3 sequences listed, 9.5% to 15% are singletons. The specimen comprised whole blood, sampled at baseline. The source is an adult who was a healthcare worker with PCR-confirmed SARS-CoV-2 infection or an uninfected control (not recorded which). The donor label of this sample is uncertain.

This CDR3 is CATSDLAGGGTDTQYF. For the CDR3, the DNA is TGTGCCACCAGTGATTTGGCAGGGGGGGGCACAGATACGCAGTATTTT. This rearrangement joins TRBV24-1 to TRBJ2-3; the D gene could be TRBD1 or TRBD2 (7 bases each). V dropped 0 bases and J dropped 1 base, with 10 bases sitting between them. This CDR3 contains 16 residues. The germline CDR1 and CDR2 sequences are KGHDR and SFDVKD.

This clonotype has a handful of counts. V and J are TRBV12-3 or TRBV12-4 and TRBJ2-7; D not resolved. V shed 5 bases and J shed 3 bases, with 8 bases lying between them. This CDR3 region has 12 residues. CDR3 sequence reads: CASSHENYEQYF. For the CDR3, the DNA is TGTGCCAGCAGTCACGAAAACTACGAGCAGTACTTC.

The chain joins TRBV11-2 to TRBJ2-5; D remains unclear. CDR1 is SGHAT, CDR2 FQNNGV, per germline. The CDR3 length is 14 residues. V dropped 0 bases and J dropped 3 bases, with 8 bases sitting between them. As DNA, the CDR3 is TGTGCCAGCAGCTTAGAATCTGGCGAAGAGACCCAGTACTTC. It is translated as CASSLESGEETQYF.

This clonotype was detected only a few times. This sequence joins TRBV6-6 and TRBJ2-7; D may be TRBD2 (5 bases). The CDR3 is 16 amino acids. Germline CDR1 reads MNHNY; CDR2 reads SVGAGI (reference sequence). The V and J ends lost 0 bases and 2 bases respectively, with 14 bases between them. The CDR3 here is CASSYSRPSSTYEQYF. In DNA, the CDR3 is TGTGCCAGCAGTTACTCGAGACCTAGCTCCACCTACGAGCAGTACTTC.

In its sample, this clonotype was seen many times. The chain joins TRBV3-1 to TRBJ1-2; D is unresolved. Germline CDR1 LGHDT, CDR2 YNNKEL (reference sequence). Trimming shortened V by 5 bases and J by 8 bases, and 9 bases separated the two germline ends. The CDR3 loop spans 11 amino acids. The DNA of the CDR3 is TGTGCCAGCAGCTCCCTGGCCGGCTACACCTTC. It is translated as CASSSLAGYTF.

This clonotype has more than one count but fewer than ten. The CDR3: CASSQGQGDGYTF. CDR3 DNA: TGTGCCAGCTCACAGGGACAGGGAGATGGCTACACCTTC. The chain combines TRBV18 with TRBJ1-2, with TRBD1 matching 9 bases. The length of the CDR3 is 13 residues. Per the germline V gene, CDR1 is KGHSH and CDR2 is LQKENI. With V trimmed by 4 bases and J by 6 bases, 3 bases remained unmatched.

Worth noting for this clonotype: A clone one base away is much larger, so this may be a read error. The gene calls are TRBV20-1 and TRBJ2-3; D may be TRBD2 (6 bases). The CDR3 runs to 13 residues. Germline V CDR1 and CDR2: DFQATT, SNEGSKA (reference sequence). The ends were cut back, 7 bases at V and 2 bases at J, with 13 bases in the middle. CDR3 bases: TGCAGTGAGCGCGGGATGGACACAGATACGCAGTATTTT. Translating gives CSERGMDTDTQYF.

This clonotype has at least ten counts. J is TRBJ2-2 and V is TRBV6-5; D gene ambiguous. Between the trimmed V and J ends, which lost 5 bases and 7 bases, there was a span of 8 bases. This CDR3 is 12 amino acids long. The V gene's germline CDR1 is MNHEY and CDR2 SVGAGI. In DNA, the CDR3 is TGTGCCAGCAGTGCCTTTTTCGGGGAGCTGTTTTTT. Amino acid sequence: CASSAFFGELFF.

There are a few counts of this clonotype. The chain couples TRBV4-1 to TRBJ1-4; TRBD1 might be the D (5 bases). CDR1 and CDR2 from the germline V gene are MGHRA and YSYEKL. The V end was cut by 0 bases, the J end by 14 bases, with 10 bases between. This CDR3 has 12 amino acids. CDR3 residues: CASSQESRVLFF. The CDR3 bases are TGCGCCAGCAGCCAAGAGAGCAGGGTTCTGTTTTTT.

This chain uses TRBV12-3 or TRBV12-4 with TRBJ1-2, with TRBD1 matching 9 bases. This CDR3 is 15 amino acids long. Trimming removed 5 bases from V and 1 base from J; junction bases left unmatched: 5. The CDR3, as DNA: TGTGCCAGCAGTAACCCGGGACAGGGTAACTATGGCTACACCTTC. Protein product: CASSNPGQGNYGYTF.

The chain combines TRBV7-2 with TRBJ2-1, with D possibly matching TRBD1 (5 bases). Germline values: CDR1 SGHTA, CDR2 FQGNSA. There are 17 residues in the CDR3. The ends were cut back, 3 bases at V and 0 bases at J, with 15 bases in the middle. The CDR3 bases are TGTGCCAGCAGCTTTGGTAGGGGCCGTTCCTCCTACAATGAGCAGTTCTTC. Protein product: CASSFGRGRSSYNEQFF.

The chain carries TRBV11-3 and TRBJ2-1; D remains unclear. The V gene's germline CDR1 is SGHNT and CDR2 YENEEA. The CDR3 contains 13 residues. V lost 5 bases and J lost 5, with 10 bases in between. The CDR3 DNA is TGTGCCAGCAGCGAGACCGGGCACAATGAGCAGTTCTTC. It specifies CASSETGHNEQFF.

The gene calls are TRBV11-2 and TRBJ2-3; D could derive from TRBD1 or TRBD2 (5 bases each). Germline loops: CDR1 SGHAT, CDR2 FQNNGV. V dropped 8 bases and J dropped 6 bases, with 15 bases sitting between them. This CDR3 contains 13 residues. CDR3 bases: TGTGCCAGCGGGACCACTGTAGGGGATACGCAGTATTTT. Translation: CASGTTVGDTQYF.

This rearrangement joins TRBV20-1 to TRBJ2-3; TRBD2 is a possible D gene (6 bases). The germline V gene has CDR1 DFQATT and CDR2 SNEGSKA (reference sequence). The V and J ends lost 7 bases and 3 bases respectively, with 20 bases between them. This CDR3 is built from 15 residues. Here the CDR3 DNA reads TGCAGTGGCAGCGGGCGGCGGGATAAAACAGATACGCAGTATTTT. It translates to CSGSGRRDKTDTQYF.

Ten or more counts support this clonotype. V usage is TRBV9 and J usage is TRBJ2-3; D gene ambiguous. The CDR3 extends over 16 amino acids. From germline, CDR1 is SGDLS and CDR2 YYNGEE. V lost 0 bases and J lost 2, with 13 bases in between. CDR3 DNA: TGTGCCAGCAGCGTAGAACACCGACCCTTCACAGATACGCAGTATTTT. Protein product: CASSVEHRPFTDTQYF.

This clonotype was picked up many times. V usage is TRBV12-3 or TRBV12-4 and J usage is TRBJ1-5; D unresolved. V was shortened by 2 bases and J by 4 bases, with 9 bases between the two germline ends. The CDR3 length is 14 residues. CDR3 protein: CASSLRTGNQPQHF. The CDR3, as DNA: TGTGCCAGCAGTTTAAGAACTGGGAATCAGCCCCAGCATTTT.

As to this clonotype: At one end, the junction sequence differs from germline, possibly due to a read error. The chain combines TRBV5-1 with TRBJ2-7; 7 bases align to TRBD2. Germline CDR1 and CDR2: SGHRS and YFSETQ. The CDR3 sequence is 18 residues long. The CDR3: CASSKGPTGTTSLGEQYF. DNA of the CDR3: TGTGCCAGCAGCAAAGGCCCGACCGGGACTACCTCTTTAGGCGAGCAGTACTTC.

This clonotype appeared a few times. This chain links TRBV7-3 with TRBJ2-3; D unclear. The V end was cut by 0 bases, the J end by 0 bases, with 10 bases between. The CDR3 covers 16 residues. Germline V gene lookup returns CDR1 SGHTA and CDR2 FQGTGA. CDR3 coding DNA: TGTGCCAGCAGCTTAACGATGGGCGGTAGCACAGATACGCAGTATTTT. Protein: CASSLTMGGSTDTQYF.

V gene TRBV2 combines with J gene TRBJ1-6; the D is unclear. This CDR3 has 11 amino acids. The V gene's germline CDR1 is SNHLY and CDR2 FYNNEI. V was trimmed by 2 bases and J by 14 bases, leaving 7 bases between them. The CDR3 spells CASSERWTLHF. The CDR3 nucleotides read TGTGCCAGCAGTGAAAGGTGGACCCTCCACTTT.

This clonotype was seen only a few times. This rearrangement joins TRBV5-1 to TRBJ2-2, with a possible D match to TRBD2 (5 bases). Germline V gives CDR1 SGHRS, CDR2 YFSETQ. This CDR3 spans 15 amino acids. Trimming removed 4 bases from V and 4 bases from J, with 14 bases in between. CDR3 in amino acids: CASSRAEYSTGELFF. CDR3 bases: TGCGCCAGCAGCCGAGCGGAGTATAGCACCGGGGAGCTGTTTTTT.

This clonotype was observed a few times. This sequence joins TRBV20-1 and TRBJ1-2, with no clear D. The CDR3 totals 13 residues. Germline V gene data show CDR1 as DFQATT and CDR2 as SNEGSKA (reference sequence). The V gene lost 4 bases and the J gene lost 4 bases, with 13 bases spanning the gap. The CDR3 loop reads CSAISARIYGYTF. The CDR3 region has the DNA TGCAGTGCTATAAGTGCGAGGATCTATGGCTACACCTTC.

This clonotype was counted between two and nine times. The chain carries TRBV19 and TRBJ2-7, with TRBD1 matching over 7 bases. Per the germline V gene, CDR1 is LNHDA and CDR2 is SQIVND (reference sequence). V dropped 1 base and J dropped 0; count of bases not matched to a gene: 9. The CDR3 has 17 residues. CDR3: CASSIAIPGQHSYEQYF. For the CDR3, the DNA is TGTGCCAGTAGTATAGCAATCCCGGGACAGCACTCCTACGAGCAGTACTTC.

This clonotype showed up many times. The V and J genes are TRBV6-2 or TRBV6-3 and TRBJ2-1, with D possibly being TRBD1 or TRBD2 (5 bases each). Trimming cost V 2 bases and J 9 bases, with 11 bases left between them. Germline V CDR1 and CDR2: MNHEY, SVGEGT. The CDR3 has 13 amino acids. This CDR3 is CASSYRGRREQFF. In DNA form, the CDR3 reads TGTGCCAGCAGTTACCGGGGCCGCCGTGAGCAGTTCTTC.

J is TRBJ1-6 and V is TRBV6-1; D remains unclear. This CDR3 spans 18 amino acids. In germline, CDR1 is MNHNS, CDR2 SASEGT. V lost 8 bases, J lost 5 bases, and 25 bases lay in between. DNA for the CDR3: TGTGCCAGCGGTCGACGGGGTGACCCCTCCATTAATAATTCACCCCTCCACTTT. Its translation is CASGRRGDPSINNSPLHF.

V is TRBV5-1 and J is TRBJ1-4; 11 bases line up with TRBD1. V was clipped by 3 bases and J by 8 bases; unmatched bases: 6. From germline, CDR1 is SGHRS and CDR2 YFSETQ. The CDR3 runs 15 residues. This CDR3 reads CASSWTGGLWEKLFF. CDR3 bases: TGCGCCAGCAGCTGGACAGGGGGCCTTTGGGAAAAACTGTTTTTT.

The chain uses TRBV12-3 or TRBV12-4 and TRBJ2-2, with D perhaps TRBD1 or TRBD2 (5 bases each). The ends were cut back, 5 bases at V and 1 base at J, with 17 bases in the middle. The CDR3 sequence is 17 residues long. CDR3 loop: CASSTQVWGKNTGELFF. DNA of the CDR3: TGTGCCAGCAGTACCCAGGTTTGGGGGAAGAACACCGGGGAGCTGTTTTTT.

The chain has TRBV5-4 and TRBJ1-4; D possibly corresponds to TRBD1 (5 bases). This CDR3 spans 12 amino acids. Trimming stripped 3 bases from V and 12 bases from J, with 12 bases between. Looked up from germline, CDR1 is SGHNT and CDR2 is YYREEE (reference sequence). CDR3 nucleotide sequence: TGTGCCAGCAGCTCCTGGGGCGGCGAACTGTTTTTT. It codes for CASSSWGGELFF. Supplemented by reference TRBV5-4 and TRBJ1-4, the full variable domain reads ETGVTQSPTHLIKTRGQQVTLRCSSQSGHNTVSWYQQALGQGPQFIFQYYREEENGRGNFPPRFSGLQFPNYSSELNVNALELDDSALYLCASSSWGGELFFGSGTQLSVL.

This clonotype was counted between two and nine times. The DNA of the CDR3 is TGTGCCAGCAGCGTAGTCCCTAGCGGGCATACTAGCACAGATACGCAGTATTTT. Encoded protein: CASSVVPSGHTSTDTQYF. The V and J genes are TRBV9 and TRBJ2-3; 8 bases match TRBD2. The J segment lost 0 bases and the V segment lost 0 bases, leaving 9 bases of the junction unmatched. The CDR3 totals 18 residues. Germline V gene data show CDR1 as SGDLS and CDR2 as YYNGEE.

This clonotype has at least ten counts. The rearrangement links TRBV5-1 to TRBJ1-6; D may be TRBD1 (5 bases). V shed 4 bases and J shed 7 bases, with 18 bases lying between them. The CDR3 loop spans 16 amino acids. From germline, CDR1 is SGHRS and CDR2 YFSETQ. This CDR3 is CASSRNEDGGNSPLHF. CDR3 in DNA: TGCGCCAGCAGCCGGAACGAGGACGGGGGAAATTCACCCCTCCACTTT.